Listed below are T cell receptor beta chains from one sample, sequenced in a study of cytomegalovirus exposure and HLA in healthy donors. The table came from immunoSEQ multiplex PCR; TCRdb's copy has only in-frame clones and leaves some out. The table has about 160,000 clones, 75% to 85% seen once. The sequencing sample was made of PBMCs. Receptor source: a man in his forties or fifties in good health and CMV-seropositive. Each CDR3 is given without its conserved first and last residue. The D gene is left open where the match is weak.

J	V	D	CDR3
TRBJ2-1	TRBV7-9	TRBD2	ASSSPLAGGWNEQF
TRBJ1-2	TRBV7-2	NA	ASSFQGHLYGYT
TRBJ2-3	TRBV2	TRBD1	ASSPTGGFLDTQY
TRBJ1-1	TRBV5-1	TRBD1	ASSLTGSNTEAF
TRBJ2-5	TRBV5-1	NA	ASSGRLSGETQY
TRBJ2-4	TRBV15	TRBD1	ATSRDREGKNIQY
TRBJ2-5	TRBV7-8	NA	ASSWGLISIQETQY
TRBJ2-7	TRBV11-2	TRBD1	ASRPLGQGSYEQY
TRBJ2-2	TRBV29-1	NA	SVVASAGELF
TRBJ2-1	TRBV5-6	TRBD1	ASSLAHIRDRVNEQF
TRBJ1-2	TRBV13	NA	ASSLTVNYT
TRBJ2-5	TRBV14	TRBD2	ASSQDNGLAGGPWETQY
TRBJ1-1	TRBV9	NA	ASSVAGGFGSDTEAF
TRBJ1-5	TRBV19	NA	ASSRILGAGNQPQH
TRBJ1-1	TRBV10-2	NA	AITGDTEAF
TRBJ1-2	TRBV18	TRBD1	ASSYVGTDPYGYT
TRBJ1-5	TRBV7-2	NA	ASSLGDTSNQPQH
TRBJ2-2	TRBV15	TRBD2	ATSQGVAGRTGELF
TRBJ1-5	TRBV18	NA	ASSSDYSNQPQH
TRBJ2-1	TRBV5-1	NA	ASSLAQTPGEQF
TRBJ2-2	TRBV18	TRBD1	ASSPRGQGITGELF
TRBJ2-3	TRBV7-6	NA	ASTPGSTDTQY